Each of the 10 T cell receptor beta chains below was sequenced from the same sample in a study of memory CD4+ T cells and cytomegalovirus serostatus. The sort gate was single viable CD3+CD4+CD8-CD45RO+ cells for memory CD4+ T cells. TCRdb's copy holds only in-frame clones and misses some; the assay was immunoSEQ multiplex PCR. This table holds about 44,000 clones, around 76% found once. Specimen: memory CD4+ T cells from blood. These receptors were collected from an adult in good health and CMV-seronegative.

This clone was counted a few times. This chain joins TRBV18 and TRBJ1-5, with a possible D match to TRBD1 (5 bases). The CDR3 covers 16 residues. V was pared by 5 bases and J by 5 bases, with 19 bases between. Germline-derived CDR1 and CDR2 are KGHSH and LQKENI. Here the CDR3 DNA reads TGTGCCAGCTCATACCAACGGGGGGGACCAGATCAGCCCCAGCATTTT. This codes for CASSYQRGGPDQPQHF.

V usage is TRBV29-1 and J usage is TRBJ1-2; TRBD1 is a possible D gene (6 bases). The germline V gene has CDR1 SQVTM and CDR2 ANQGSEA. Trimming cost V 7 bases and J 7 bases, with 13 bases left between them. The length of the CDR3 is 11 residues. CDR3 sequence: CSDGGQGGYTF. The DNA for the CDR3 is TGCAGCGATGGGGGCCAGGGTGGCTACACCTTC.

This clone was detected only a few times. This sample also contains other DNA sequences that code for the same CDR3. The V call is TRBV5-1, the J call TRBJ1-3, with TRBD1 matching 7 bases. J lost 0 bases, V lost 4 bases, and 7 bases had no gene match. This CDR3 has 16 amino acids. Germline assignment: CDR1 SGHRS and CDR2 YFSETQ. The CDR3 protein is CASSRSGQNSGNTIYF. CDR3 nucleotides: TGCGCCAGCAGCCGATCGGGACAGAACTCTGGAAACACCATATATTTT.

This chain uses TRBV27 with TRBJ2-7; D gene ambiguous. Germline V gene lookup returns CDR1 MNHEY and CDR2 SMNVEV (reference sequence). This CDR3 spans 14 amino acids. The V gene lost 6 bases and the J gene lost 2 bases, with 14 bases spanning the gap. The CDR3 spells CASRQGLGTYEQYF. Here the CDR3 DNA reads TGTGCCAGCAGGCAAGGGTTGGGCACCTACGAGCAGTACTTC.

The V and J genes are TRBV5-4 and TRBJ2-2; TRBD1 agrees at 7 bases. Germline V gene sequence: CDR1 SGHNT, CDR2 YYREEE (reference sequence). This CDR3 contains 15 residues. The J segment lost 2 bases and the V segment lost 3 bases, leaving 4 bases of the junction unmatched. As DNA, the CDR3 is TGTGCCAGCAGCTCCGACAGGGTCAACACCGGGGAGCTGTTTTTT. Residues: CASSSDRVNTGELFF. The full variable domain, in which reference TRBV5-4 and TRBJ2-2 provide the parts outside the CDR3, is ETGVTQSPTHLIKTRGQQVTLRCSSQSGHNTVSWYQQALGQGPQFIFQYYREEENGRGNFPPRFSGLQFPNYSSELNVNALELDDSALYLCASSSDRVNTGELFFGEGSRLTVL.

The chain joins TRBV30 to TRBJ1-4, with D possibly TRBD1 on 6 matching bases. This CDR3 is built from 15 residues. Trimming pared 0 bases from V and 4 bases from J, leaving 12 bases between. Germline V gives CDR1 GTSNPN, CDR2 SVGIG (reference sequence). This CDR3 is CAWSVQRTVNEKLFF. The CDR3 DNA follows: TGTGCCTGGAGTGTACAACGGACAGTTAATGAAAAACTGTTTTTT. Filled out from reference TRBV30 and TRBJ1-4, the complete variable domain reads SQTIHQWPATLVQPVGSPLSLECTVEGTSNPNLYWYRQAAGRGLQLLFYSVGIGQISSEVPQNLSASRPQDRQFILSSKKLLLSDSGFYLCAWSVQRTVNEKLFFGSGTQLSVL.

The gene calls are TRBV7-8 and TRBJ2-1; D unresolved. Germline V gene data show CDR1 as SGHVS and CDR2 as FQNEAQ. The CDR3 spans 14 residues. Trimming stripped 5 bases from V and 7 bases from J, with 15 bases between. This CDR3 reads CASSPSELLNEQFF. CDR3 sequence (DNA): TGTGCCAGCAGCCCAAGTGAGCTACTGAATGAGCAGTTCTTC.

The chain joins TRBV9 to TRBJ2-6; D might be TRBD1 or TRBD2, each matching 5 bases. This CDR3 contains 16 residues. Germline V CDR1 and CDR2: SGDLS, YYNGEE. V was trimmed by 3 bases and J by 0 bases, leaving 10 bases between them. CDR3 sequence reads: CASSASGTSGANVLTF. The CDR3 DNA reads as TGTGCCAGCAGCGCCTCAGGGACCTCTGGGGCCAACGTCCTGACTTTC.

This clone has only one observation. CDR3 bases: TGTGCCAGCTCACCATGGACAGGGGATACAGCTAACTATGGCTACACCTTC. As protein: CASSPWTGDTANYGYTF. The chain couples TRBV18 to TRBJ1-2, with TRBD1 matching 9 bases. The CDR3 totals 17 residues. Losses at the gene ends were 2 bases for V and 0 bases for J; bases not matched to a gene: 7. The germline CDR1 and CDR2 sequences are KGHSH and LQKENI.

In this sample, this clone turned up a few times. The CDR3 protein is CASSLAIGGTHSGANVLTF. The CDR3 nucleotides are TGCGCCAGCAGCCTAGCAATTGGAGGTACACACTCTGGGGCCAACGTCCTGACTTTC. The chain has TRBV4-1 and TRBJ2-6; D is perhaps TRBD2 (5 bases). Germline V lookup: CDR1 MGHRA, CDR2 YSYEKL. The CDR3 covers 19 residues. Trimming shortened V by 4 bases and J by 0 bases, and 19 bases separated the two germline ends.